The 8 T cell receptor beta chains below come from one sample, sequenced in a study of Ad26.COV2.S vaccination and SARS-CoV-2 variants. Here immunoSEQ multiplex PCR was the method, and the copy in TCRdb shows in-frame clones only, minus some. The sample gives roughly 100,000 clones, around 80% of which show up once; around 15% is in the top ten. The sample here was peripheral blood, taken after recovery from COVID-19. Receptor source: a human donor who had recovered from COVID-19.

The chain uses TRBV5-1 and TRBJ2-7; no clear D. The germline CDR1 and CDR2 sequences are SGHRS and YFSETQ. V was shortened by 5 bases and J by 0 bases, with 18 bases between the two germline ends. This CDR3 comprises 16 residues. CDR3 loop: CASSYDGSPSSYEQYF. CDR3 DNA sequence: TGCGCCAGCAGTTATGACGGGTCCCCAAGCTCCTACGAGCAGTACTTC.

This clone was detected once. V usage is TRBV6-4 and J usage is TRBJ2-5; TRBD2 matches at 7 bases. The CDR3 extends over 13 amino acids. The V gene end was trimmed by 5 bases and the J gene end by 1 base; junction bases not matched to a gene: 1. CDR1 and CDR2 from the germline V gene are MRHNA and SNTAGT. The chain's CDR3 is CASSRTSQETQYF. CDR3 nucleotide sequence: TGTGCCAGCAGTCGGACTAGCCAAGAGACCCAGTACTTC.

In DNA, the CDR3 is TGTGCCAGCAGTTACTCGAGTACCCAAGTCGGCACAGATACGCAGTATTTT. Translation: CASSYSSTQVGTDTQYF. This chain uses TRBV6-2 or TRBV6-3 with TRBJ2-3, with no clear D. Trimming left V 0 bases short and J 1 base short, with 14 bases between. The germline CDR1 and CDR2 sequences are MNHEY and SVGEGT. The CDR3 is 17 amino acids.

J is TRBJ2-1 and V is TRBV3-1 (or the pseudogene TRBV3-2); 10 bases match TRBD1. The trim removed 2 bases at V and 7 bases at J, leaving 5 bases unmatched. The CDR3 is 15 amino acids. Germline lookup yields CDR1 LGHDT and CDR2 YNNKEL (reference sequence). The chain's CDR3 is CASSQPRDRGNEQFF. The CDR3 DNA follows: TGTGCCAGCAGCCAACCCCGGGACAGGGGTAATGAGCAGTTCTTC.

The chain couples TRBV10-3 to TRBJ1-5; TRBD1 matches 8 bases. Per germline, CDR1 ENHRY and CDR2 SYGVKD. This CDR3 has 15 amino acids. V trimming: 0 bases; J trimming: 5 bases; junction bases outside the gene matches: 3. The chain's CDR3 is CAISESAGGHQPQHF. The CDR3 region has the DNA TGTGCCATCAGTGAGTCAGCAGGGGGCCATCAGCCCCAGCATTTT.

DNA of the CDR3: TGTGCCAGCTCACCCCGTCTAGCGGGGGGAAGCCTCTCCTACGAGCAGTACTTC. This translates into CASSPRLAGGSLSYEQYF. The chain uses TRBV18 and TRBJ2-7; 11 positions agree with TRBD2. This CDR3 is built from 18 residues. The germline V gene encodes CDR1 KGHSH and CDR2 LQKENI. V lost 3 bases to trimming and J lost 0 bases; unmatched junction nucleotides: 10.

This clone has only one observation. This sequence joins TRBV10-3 and TRBJ2-7, with 10 bases identical to TRBD1. Germline loops: CDR1 ENHRY, CDR2 SYGVKD. V lost 10 bases and J lost 5; bases outside the gene matches: 8. The CDR3 spans 13 residues. For the CDR3, the DNA is TGTGCCACCTCGGACGACAGGGGGCACGAGCAGTACTTC. This gives the protein CATSDDRGHEQYF.

This chain uses TRBV6-5 with TRBJ2-7; TRBD1 might be the D (5 bases). This CDR3 comprises 13 residues. Trimming stripped 11 bases from V and 7 bases from J, with 21 bases between. The germline CDR1 and CDR2 sequences are MNHEY and SVGAGI. The CDR3 nucleotides are TGTGCCTCCTCCCCATCCAGGGCCTCGGAGCAGTACTTC. It specifies CASSPSRASEQYF.